These T cell receptor beta chains were read from a single sample in a study of blood T cells in healthy people across ages. TCRdb passed the 5' RACE reads through MiXCR, listing each CDR3 protein once. The table includes 980,000 or so distinct CDR3 sequences, around 49% detected once. The sequenced sample consisted of blood. The receptors here all came from a man aged 30 to 39 in good health. CDR3s leave out the opening cysteine and the closing phenylalanine or tryptophan.

CDR3 protein: ASSFSGTGGHYGYT
V gene: TRBV7-2

CDR3 protein: AITSGGSDTQY
V gene: TRBV10-3

CDR3 protein: ASRKRGRTDTQY
V gene: TRBV28

CDR3 protein: ASSSAASSTDTQY
V gene: TRBV28

CDR3 protein: ASSFRGTRGEKLF
V gene: TRBV28

CDR3 protein: SARRAGEAYEQY
V gene: TRBV20-1

CDR3 protein: ASATSGGSYEQY
V gene: TRBV14

CDR3 protein: ASSPGPGGNQPQH
V gene: TRBV4-1

CDR3 protein: ASSKVPPGQGVTQSYNEQF
V gene: TRBV6-1

CDR3 protein: SAGPGGIGIEQY
V gene: TRBV20-1

CDR3 protein: SASPISSGGANYEQY
V gene: TRBV20-1

CDR3 protein: ASSYPNQGEETEAF
V gene: TRBV6-2/TRBV6-3

CDR3 protein: ASSFIQSRGQETQY
V gene: TRBV28

CDR3 protein: ASSLPQGRSPLH
V gene: TRBV28

CDR3 protein: SAKGKSSYEQY
V gene: TRBV20-1

CDR3 protein: ASSQGKGTGELF
V gene: TRBV3-1

CDR3 protein: ASSLGQGIIHEQY
V gene: TRBV28

CDR3 protein: ASSDSGITSSYEQY
V gene: TRBV4-1

CDR3 protein: ASSPGQATPNNGYT
V gene: TRBV5-1

CDR3 protein: ASSQRREAF
V gene: TRBV4-2

CDR3 protein: ASTWGGSSTDTQY
V gene: TRBV9

CDR3 protein: ASSPPSRQGSEQY
V gene: TRBV27

CDR3 protein: ASGLTGGIHGYT
V gene: TRBV27

CDR3 protein: ASGSTGQGNYGYT
V gene: TRBV27

CDR3 protein: SVVPDQPQH
V gene: TRBV29-1

CDR3 protein: AWSPGAGAGNQPQH
V gene: TRBV30

CDR3 protein: SAPPGVTDTQY
V gene: TRBV20-1

CDR3 protein: ASSPMDGYEQY
V gene: TRBV7-9

CDR3 protein: ASRRQTVNSPLH
V gene: TRBV6-1

CDR3 protein: SATQALNTEAF
V gene: TRBV20-1

CDR3 protein: ASSPMGGGFYEQY
V gene: TRBV11-2

CDR3 protein: ASSLGTSRADTQY
V gene: TRBV7-9

CDR3 protein: ASSSLLGEKLF
V gene: TRBV27

CDR3 protein: ASSQDTGQPQH
V gene: TRBV4-2

CDR3 protein: SVEFRGITDTQY
V gene: TRBV29-1

CDR3 protein: SAFNGQGPAGEAF
V gene: TRBV29-1

CDR3 protein: ASSPNSGGPTDTQY
V gene: TRBV5-1

CDR3 protein: ASSAGTGRTDTQY
V gene: TRBV6-4

CDR3 protein: ARDEVATNEKLF
V gene: TRBV2

CDR3 protein: SVEPNNEQF
V gene: TRBV29-1

CDR3 protein: ATSRDSGFGEQY
V gene: TRBV15

CDR3 protein: ASSLANPYEQY
V gene: TRBV7-8

CDR3 protein: ASSYSIGLVEQY
V gene: TRBV6-5

CDR3 protein: ASSLSAGVSETQY
V gene: TRBV28

CDR3 protein: ASSGQGRANYGYT
V gene: TRBV9

CDR3 protein: ASSGAYRLSDTQY
V gene: TRBV10-2

CDR3 protein: SARSGSYEQY
V gene: TRBV20-1

CDR3 protein: ASSRPGGDGYT
V gene: TRBV18

CDR3 protein: ASSYLLDSPLH
V gene: TRBV6-2/TRBV6-3